Listed below are T cell receptor beta chains from one sample, sequenced in a study of cytomegalovirus exposure and HLA in healthy donors. Only in-frame clones appear in the TCRdb table, and some are missing; sequencing was by immunoSEQ multiplex PCR. The table for this sample gives 70,000 to 85,000 clones. Sequencing was done on a sample of PBMCs. All receptors derive from a female donor in good health and CMV-seropositive. The CDR3 runs from the conserved cysteine through the conserved F or W. The D gene is left open where the match is weak.

d_gene,v_gene,j_gene,CDR3nt,CDR3aa
NA,TRBV6-6,TRBJ2-2,TGTGCCAGCAGTTGGTCAGGAGGAGACACCGGGGAGCTGTTTTTT,CASSWSGGDTGELFF
TRBD2,TRBV7-7,TRBJ2-1,TGTGCTAGCAGCTTTGGCGGGGGGGCCGATGAGCAGTTCTTC,CASSFGGGADEQFF
TRBD1,TRBV30,TRBJ1-4,TGTGCCTGGAGTCGACAGGGGGCTGGGGGTGAAAAACTGTTTTTC,CAWSRQGAGGEKLFF
NA,TRBV28,TRBJ2-7,TGTGCCAGCGGCACACCCGGGAGCGCTTTTACAACCGAGCAGTACTTC,CASGTPGSAFTTEQYF
TRBD1,TRBV18,TRBJ1-4,TGTGCCAGCGCCAGGGGGACTAATGAAAAACTGTTTTTT,CASARGTNEKLFF
TRBD2,TRBV5-4,TRBJ2-7,TGTGCCAGCAGCTTGCCGGGAGGGAATTACGAGCAGTACTTC,CASSLPGGNYEQYF
NA,TRBV28,TRBJ2-5,TGTGCCAGCAGTTTAGGGGGCAGCCACCAAGAGACCCAGTACTTC,CASSLGGSHQETQYF
NA,TRBV5-6,TRBJ2-7,TGTGCCAGCAGCTTGTGGTTACTCCCCTACGAGCAGTACTTC,CASSLWLLPYEQYF
NA,TRBV9,TRBJ1-2,TGTGCCAGCAGCGTAGGCATGGCCGGCGGCAACTATGGCTACACCTTC,CASSVGMAGGNYGYTF
NA,TRBV30,TRBJ2-7,TGTGCCTGGATACAGGGTGGGGGATACGAGCAGTACTTC,CAWIQGGGYEQYF
NA,TRBV28,TRBJ2-1,TGTGCCAGCAATCGAGCGGGTAAATTAGGCGAGCAGTTCTTC,CASNRAGKLGEQFF
TRBD2,TRBV15,TRBJ2-7,TGTGCCACCAGCAGAGGGATAGCGGGAGGTGCCTACGAGCAGTACTTC,CATSRGIAGGAYEQYF
NA,TRBV6-6,TRBJ2-7,TGTGCCAGCAGTTACATCGCGAAATCCCTCAACGAGCAGTACTTC,CASSYIAKSLNEQYF
NA,TRBV19,TRBJ1-5,TGTGCCAGTAGTGTGGGGATACGGGGGAATCAGCCCCAGCATTTT,CASSVGIRGNQPQHF
NA,TRBV10-3,TRBJ1-1,TGTGCCACCCGTTCGGGGGACCTGGGGATAACTGAAGCTTTCTTT,CATRSGDLGITEAFF
NA,TRBV19,TRBJ1-5,TGTGCCAGTAGTATTAGGGGCAGGGGCAATCAGCCCCAGCATTTT,CASSIRGRGNQPQHF
NA,TRBV7-8,TRBJ1-1,TGTGCCAGCAGCTTAGGGGGAGGGGGGGGTTCTGAAGCTTTCTTT,CASSLGGGGGSEAFF
NA,TRBV5-1,TRBJ1-2,TGCGCCAGCAGCTTGGGCGCAGGGTCGTATGGCTACACCTTC,CASSLGAGSYGYTF
TRBD1,TRBV7-9,TRBJ2-7,TGTGCCAGCAGCTCAGATACGACAGGGCAAACCTCCTACGAGCAGTACTTC,CASSSDTTGQTSYEQYF
NA,TRBV4-1,TRBJ2-7,TGCGCCAGCAGCCAAGAGGGGAGCGGAGGCGAGCAGTACTTC,CASSQEGSGGEQYF
TRBD2,TRBV7-7,TRBJ2-3,TGTGCTAGCAGCTTAGGCCTAGCGGCAAACACAGATACGCAGTATTTT,CASSLGLAANTDTQYF
TRBD1,TRBV6-1,TRBJ2-7,TGTGCCAGCAGAGGGACAGGGTTCGACGAGCAGTACTTC,CASRGTGFDEQYF
NA,TRBV6-4,TRBJ2-3,TGTGCCAGCAGCGATGGCCCTAGCACAGATACGCAGTATTTT,CASSDGPSTDTQYF
TRBD2,TRBV28,TRBJ2-7,TGTGCCAGCAGTGCAGCAAGGACTAGCGGCTCCTACGAGCAGTACTTC,CASSAARTSGSYEQYF
TRBD2,TRBV29-1,TRBJ2-1,TGCAGCGTTGGTGAGCGGGGGACCTACAATGAGCAGTTCTTC,CSVGERGTYNEQFF
TRBD2,TRBV5-1,TRBJ2-5,TGCGCCAGCAGCTTTAGCGGGGGGGCCGGAGAGACCCAGTACTTC,CASSFSGGAGETQYF
NA,TRBV2,TRBJ1-5,TGTGCCAGCACAGGGGAAAATCAGCCCCAGCATTTT,CASTGENQPQHF
TRBD1,TRBV6-5,TRBJ1-1,TGTGCCAGCAGTTACTCGAAAGGACAGGGGGTTTCTGAAGCTTTCTTT,CASSYSKGQGVSEAFF
TRBD1,TRBV18,TRBJ2-5,TGTGCCAGCTCAAGGGGGCTTGAGGAGACCCAGTACTTC,CASSRGLEETQYF
NA,TRBV4-3,TRBJ1-5,TGCGCCAGCAGCCTCCGCAGAAGTCAGCCCCAGCATTTT,CASSLRRSQPQHF
NA,TRBV11-2,TRBJ1-1,TGTGCCAGCAGCTCAGCCCGGGCCAGGCAGAGGGGGACTGAAGCTTTCTTT,CASSSARARQRGTEAFF
NA,TRBV7-2,TRBJ1-2,TGTGCCAGCAGCTTAAGTACTTGGGGCGGAGGCTACACCTTC,CASSLSTWGGGYTF
TRBD1,TRBV13,TRBJ2-7,TGTGCCAGCAGTTCCCGTGGGGGACAGCAGCCTTTCCCCTACTCCTACGAGCAGTACTTC,CASSSRGGQQPFPYSYEQYF
TRBD1,TRBV30,TRBJ1-2,TGTGCCTGGAGTGCCCAGACAGGGTCAGGCTATGGCTACACCTTC,CAWSAQTGSGYGYTF
NA,TRBV19,TRBJ1-1,TGTGCCAGTAGTATGACACCCTACACTGAAGCTTTCTTT,CASSMTPYTEAFF